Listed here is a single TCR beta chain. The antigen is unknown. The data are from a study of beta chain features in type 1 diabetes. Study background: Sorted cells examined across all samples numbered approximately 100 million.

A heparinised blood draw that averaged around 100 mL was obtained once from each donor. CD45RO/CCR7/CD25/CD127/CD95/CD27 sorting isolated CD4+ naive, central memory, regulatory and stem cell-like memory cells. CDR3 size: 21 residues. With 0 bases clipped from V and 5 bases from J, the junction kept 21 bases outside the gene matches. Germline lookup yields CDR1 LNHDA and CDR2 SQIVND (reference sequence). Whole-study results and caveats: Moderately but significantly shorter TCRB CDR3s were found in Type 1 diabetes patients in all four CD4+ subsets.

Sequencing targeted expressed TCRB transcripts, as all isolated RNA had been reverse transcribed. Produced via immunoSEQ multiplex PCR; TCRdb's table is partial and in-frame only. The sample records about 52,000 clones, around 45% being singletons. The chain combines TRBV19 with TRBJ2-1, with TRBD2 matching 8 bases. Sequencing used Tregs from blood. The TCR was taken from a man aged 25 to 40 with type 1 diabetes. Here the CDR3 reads CASSIDPPSGGLAGRNNEQFF. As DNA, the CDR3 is TGTGCCAGTAGTATAGATCCCCCATCGGGAGGTCTAGCGGGCCGAAACAATGAGCAGTTCTTC.